This T cell receptor (beta chain) is drawn from a study of low-dose radiotherapy and immunotherapy resistance in tumors. This clonotype was recorded many times. The CDR3 runs to 14 residues. Germline V gives CDR1 ENHRY, CDR2 SYGVKD. V lost 8 bases to trimming and J lost 4 bases; unmatched junction nucleotides: 5. The time point here: before trial treatment. TRAV- and TRBV-specific primers, spanning alpha and beta chains, primed first-strand cDNA. For amplifying TCRs, the PCR ran for about 20 cycles with Phusion, which was used together with a constant-region primer and the adapter on the V primers. TCRdb used MiXCR to reprocess the reads, holding one entry per CDR3 protein. The sample lists about 60,000 distinct CDR3 sequences, under 30% seen once, with around 6% in the top ten.

Sequenced material: PBMCs, taken before treatment. The chain has TRBV10-3 and TRBJ2-3; 11 bases align to TRBD2. The sequence came from a male donor with prostate cancer. CDR3 sequence reads: CAIGGLADSDTQYF. CDR3 DNA: TGTGCCATCGGGGGACTAGCGGACTCAGATACGCAGTATTTT.